Sequencing of this T cell receptor beta chain was carried out in a study of coeliac disease. This CDR3 has 14 amino acids. The V and J ends lost 5 bases and 6 bases, in that order; junction bases with no gene match: 5. Germline V gene data show CDR1 as MNHEY and CDR2 as SMNVEV (reference sequence). Sequenced by immunoSEQ multiplex PCR; TCRdb stores in-frame clones only, minus some. The data show a few thousand clones, with around two thirds seen just once and 9.2% held by the top ten. General study points: Lower clonality than controls marked TRB and TRG repertoires from active celiac intraepithelial and lamina propria samples.

Concerning this clone: Antigen specificity is unknown.

This clonotype originated in a man aged 70-80 years with active celiac disease. The V gene is TRBV27, the J gene TRBJ2-1, with TRBD2 matching 9 bases. What was sequenced was lymphocytes from the gut lamina propria. CDR3 bases: TGTGCCAGCAGTGGCCTAGCGGGACTCAATGAGCAGTTCTTC. It translates to CASSGLAGLNEQFF.